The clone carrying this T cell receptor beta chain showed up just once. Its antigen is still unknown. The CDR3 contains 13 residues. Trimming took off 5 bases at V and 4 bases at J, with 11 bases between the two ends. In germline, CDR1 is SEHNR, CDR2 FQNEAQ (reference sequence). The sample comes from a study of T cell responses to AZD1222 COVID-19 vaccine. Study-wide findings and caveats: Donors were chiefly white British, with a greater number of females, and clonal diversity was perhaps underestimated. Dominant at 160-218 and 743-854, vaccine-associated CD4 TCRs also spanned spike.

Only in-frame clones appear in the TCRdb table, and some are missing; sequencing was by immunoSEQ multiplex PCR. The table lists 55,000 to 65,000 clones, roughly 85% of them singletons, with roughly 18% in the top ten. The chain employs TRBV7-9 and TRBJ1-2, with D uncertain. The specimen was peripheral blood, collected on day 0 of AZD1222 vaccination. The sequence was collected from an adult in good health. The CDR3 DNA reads TGTGCCAGCAGCCCCCCGACATTCTATGGCTACACCTTC. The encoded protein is CASSPPTFYGYTF.